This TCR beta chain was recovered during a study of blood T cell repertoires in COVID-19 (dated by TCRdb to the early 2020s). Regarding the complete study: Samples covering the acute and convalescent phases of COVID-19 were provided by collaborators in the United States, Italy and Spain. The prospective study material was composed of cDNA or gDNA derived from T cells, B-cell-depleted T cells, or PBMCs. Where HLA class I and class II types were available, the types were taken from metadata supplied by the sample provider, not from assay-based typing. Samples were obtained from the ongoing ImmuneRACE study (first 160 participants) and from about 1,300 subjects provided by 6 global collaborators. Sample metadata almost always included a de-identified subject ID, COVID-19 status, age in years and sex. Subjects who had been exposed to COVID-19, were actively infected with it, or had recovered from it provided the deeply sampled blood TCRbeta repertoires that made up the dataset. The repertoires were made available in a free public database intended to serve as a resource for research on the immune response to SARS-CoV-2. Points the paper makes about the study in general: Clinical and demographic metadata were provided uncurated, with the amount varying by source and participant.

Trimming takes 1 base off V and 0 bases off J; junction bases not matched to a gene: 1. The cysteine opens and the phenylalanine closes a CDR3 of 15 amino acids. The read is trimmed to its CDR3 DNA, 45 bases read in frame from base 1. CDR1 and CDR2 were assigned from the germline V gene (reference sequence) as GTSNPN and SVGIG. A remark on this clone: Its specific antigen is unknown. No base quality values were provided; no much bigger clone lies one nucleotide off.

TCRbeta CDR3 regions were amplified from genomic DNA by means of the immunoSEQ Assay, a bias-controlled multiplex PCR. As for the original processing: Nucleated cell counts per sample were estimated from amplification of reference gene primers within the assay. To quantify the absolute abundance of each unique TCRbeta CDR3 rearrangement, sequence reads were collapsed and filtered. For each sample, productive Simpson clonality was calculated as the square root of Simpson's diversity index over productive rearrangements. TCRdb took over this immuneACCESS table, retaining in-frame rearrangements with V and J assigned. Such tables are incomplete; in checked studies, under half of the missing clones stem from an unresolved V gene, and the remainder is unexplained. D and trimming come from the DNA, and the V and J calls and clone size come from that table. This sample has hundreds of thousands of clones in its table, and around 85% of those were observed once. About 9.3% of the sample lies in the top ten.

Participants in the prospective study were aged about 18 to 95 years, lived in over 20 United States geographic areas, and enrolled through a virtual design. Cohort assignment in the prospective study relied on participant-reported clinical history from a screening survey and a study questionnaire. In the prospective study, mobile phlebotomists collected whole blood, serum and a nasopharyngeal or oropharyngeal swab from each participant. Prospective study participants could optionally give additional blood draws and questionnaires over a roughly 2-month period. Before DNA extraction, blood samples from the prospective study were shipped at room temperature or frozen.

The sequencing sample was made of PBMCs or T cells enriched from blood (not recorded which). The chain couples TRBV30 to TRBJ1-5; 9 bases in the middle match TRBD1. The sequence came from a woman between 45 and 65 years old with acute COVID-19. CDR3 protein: CAWSGGQGSNQPQHF. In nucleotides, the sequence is TGTGCCTGGAGTGGGGGACAGGGTAGCAATCAGCCCCAGCATTTT.